The rows below give T cell receptor beta chains drawn from one sample of a study of T-cell reconstitution after alpha-beta-depleted transplantation in children. Each CDR3 protein is one row after TCRdb ran MiXCR on the PCR reads. The sample has roughly 300,000 distinct CDR3 sequences, approximately 10% seen once. The source material was peripheral blood, sampled 180 days after TCRalphabeta/CD19-depleted stem cell transplant. All receptors come from a male patient between 2 and 15 years old who had a stem cell transplant for chronic granulomatous disease, so the T cells may come from the graft donor. CDR3s include the opening cysteine and the closing phenylalanine or tryptophan. A D gene is named only where the DNA matches it firmly. Where a row states a size, it is once, few, many or the class of an expanded clone; other rows omit it.

clone_size j_call v_call d_call cdr3_nt cdr3_aa
many TRBJ1-1 TRBV12-3/TRBV12-4 - TGTGCCAGCAGGGGGTCGTCGGGCATGAACACTGAAGCTTTCTTT CASRGSSGMNTEAFF
few TRBJ2-7 TRBV30 - TGTGCCTGGAGTCCCCACCGCGGGGAGGACGCCTACGAGCAGTACTTC CAWSPHRGEDAYEQYF
many TRBJ2-1 TRBV12-3/TRBV12-4 TRBD1 TGTGCCAGCAGTTTAACAGGGGGTACGTGGTGGTTC CASSLTGGTWWF
many TRBJ2-1 TRBV27 TRBD2 TGTGCCAGCAGTTTAGATAGCGGGGGATACAATGAGCAGTTCTTC CASSLDSGGYNEQFF
many TRBJ1-2 TRBV5-5 - TGTGCCAGCAGCTTGGAGGGGGTTTATGGCTACACCTTC CASSLEGVYGYTF
many TRBJ2-4 TRBV5-1 - TGCGCCAGCAGCCCCCTTGCGGGACAGCTAGCCAAAAACATTCAGTACTTC CASSPLAGQLAKNIQYF
many TRBJ2-7 TRBV7-2 TRBD2 TGTGCCAGCAGCCCCCAGAGACTAGCGCATTCCTACGAGCAGTACTTC CASSPQRLAHSYEQYF
many TRBJ2-7 TRBV12-3/TRBV12-4 TRBD2 TGTGCCAGCATCCTAGCGGGGTCCTACGAGCAGTACTTC CASILAGSYEQYF
many TRBJ2-7 TRBV11-2 TRBD1 TGTGCCAGCAGCCCCGGGGCAGGGGGCCTCTACGAGCAGTACTTC CASSPGAGGLYEQYF
many TRBJ2-7 TRBV2 TRBD1 TGTGCCAGTGGGACAGGGACAACCTACGAGCAGTACTTC CASGTGTTYEQYF
many TRBJ1-4 TRBV20-1 - TGCAGTGCCCGGAGAACTCACAAAGGAACTAATGAAAAACTGTTTTTT CSARRTHKGTNEKLFF
many TRBJ2-7 TRBV29-1 TRBD1 TGCAGCGTACATGGTGGGACAGATAAGTACGAGCAGTACTTC CSVHGGTDKYEQYF
many TRBJ1-5 TRBV30 - TGTGCCTGGAGTGTACCCAGCAATCAGCCCCAGCATTTT CAWSVPSNQPQHF
few TRBJ2-7 TRBV7-2 - TGTGCCAGCAGCTTACGAACAGTGAGGGACGAGCAGTACTTC CASSLRTVRDEQYF
many TRBJ1-5 TRBV14 TRBD1 TGTGCCAGGAGGGACAGGGTAGTTTCTAGTCAGCCCCAGCATTTT CARRDRVVSSQPQHF
many TRBJ2-5 TRBV5-4 TRBD2 TGTGCCAGCAGCTTGAGCGGGACCGAGACCCAGTACTTC CASSLSGTETQYF
many TRBJ1-5 TRBV7-9 TRBD1 TGTGCCAGCAGCCCCGGGGACAGGGGTGTGGGTCAGCCCCAGCATTTT CASSPGDRGVGQPQHF
many TRBJ1-2 TRBV6-1 - TGTGCCAGCACGGACTACTATGGCTACACCTTC CASTDYYGYTF
many TRBJ1-4 TRBV7-2 - TGTGCCAGCAGCTTAGGTAGTGGGAGTTCATTCGAAAAACTGTTTTTT CASSLGSGSSFEKLFF
many TRBJ2-1 TRBV28 - TGTGCCAGCAGTTTATTTATGGATGAGCAGTTCTTC CASSLFMDEQFF
many TRBJ2-1 TRBV12-3/TRBV12-4 - TGTGCCAGCAGTTTTTATGGGAATGAGCAGTTCTTC CASSFYGNEQFF
many TRBJ1-5 TRBV7-9 TRBD1 TGTGCCAGCACCGTGGACAGGGCCCAGCCCCAGCATTTT CASTVDRAQPQHF
many TRBJ2-6 TRBV7-3 - TGTGCCAGCAGCTTAATGGGGAGCCCTAGCTCTGGGGCCAACGTCCTGACTTTC CASSLMGSPSSGANVLTF
many TRBJ2-2 TRBV29-1 - TGCAGCGTTTGGCAGGCAAACGCCAGGGACTTAGTAGGGACCGGGGAGCTGTTTTTT CSVWQANARDLVGTGELFF
many TRBJ2-2 TRBV29-1 TRBD2 TGCAGCACCGGGACTAGCACAGCCGGGGAGCTGTTTTTT CSTGTSTAGELFF
many TRBJ1-1 TRBV5-1 TRBD1 TGCGCCAGCAGCTGGCGACAGGGCGGCACTGAAGCTTTCTTT CASSWRQGGTEAFF
many TRBJ2-1 TRBV5-5 - TGTGCCAGCAGCTACCCAACCCGATTC CASSYPTRF
many TRBJ2-3 TRBV6-5 - TGTGCCAGCAGTCCAAAGGGGGATACGCAGTATTTT CASSPKGDTQYF
many TRBJ2-2 TRBV20-1 TRBD2 TGCAGTGCTAGAGATCCGGGCAGCGGGACCAAGCTTGCGAACACCGGGGAGCTGTTTTTT CSARDPGSGTKLANTGELFF
many TRBJ2-3 TRBV27 - TGTGCCAGCAGTTTTGGCTACCCCACAGATACGCAGTATTTT CASSFGYPTDTQYF
few TRBJ2-3 TRBV14 - TGTGCCAGCAGCCAAGATGGGGGACCGTGGGATACGCAGTATTTT CASSQDGGPWDTQYF
many TRBJ2-1 TRBV5-1 - TGCGCCAGCAGCTTCTCGGCTAGCGTGAATAAAAATGAGCAGTTCTTC CASSFSASVNKNEQFF
many TRBJ1-1 TRBV7-6 - TGTGCCAGCATCCTGGGGGGGGGCCTGAACACTGAAGCTTTCTTT CASILGGGLNTEAFF
few TRBJ1-3 TRBV18 - TGTGCCAGCTCACCATGGACAGTTAGGGACTCTGGAAACACCATATATTTT CASSPWTVRDSGNTIYF
many TRBJ2-5 TRBV29-1 - TGCAGCGTAGATGACGAGGGTGCGGAGACCCAGTACTTC CSVDDEGAETQYF
many TRBJ2-1 TRBV11-2 TRBD2 TGTGCCAGCAGCGCGGGACTAGCAGCGAACAATGAGCAGTTCTTC CASSAGLAANNEQFF
many TRBJ2-2 TRBV29-1 - TGCAGCGTTGACAGGGGAGGAACCGGGGAGCTGTTTTTT CSVDRGGTGELFF
many TRBJ2-1 TRBV11-3 - TGTGCCACTTCGCGGTCGAGCTCCTACAATGAGCAGTTCTTC CATSRSSSYNEQFF
many TRBJ2-1 TRBV28 TRBD2 TGTGCCAGCAGCTCACCGGGACTAGGAATAAATGAGCAGTTCTTC CASSSPGLGINEQFF
many TRBJ2-5 TRBV19 TRBD1 TGTGCCAGTAGAACTAAGACAGGGGGCGAGACCCAGTACTTC CASRTKTGGETQYF
few TRBJ2-5 TRBV20-1 TRBD2 TGCAGTGCCGTCGGGACTAATGAAGAGACCCAGTACTTC CSAVGTNEETQYF
many TRBJ2-3 TRBV2 TRBD2 TGTGCCAGCAGTGAGGGCCGGGGGACTAGCGAAACCACAGATACGCAGTATTTT CASSEGRGTSETTDTQYF
many TRBJ2-5 TRBV5-1 - TGCGCCAGCAGTACCCTGGCAGGTCCACAAGAGACCCAGTACTTC CASSTLAGPQETQYF
many TRBJ2-3 TRBV20-1 - TGCAGTAGTGCCCCACATTTTAACACAGATACGCAGTATTTT CSSAPHFNTDTQYF
many TRBJ1-1 TRBV29-1 - TGCAGCGTTGAAGATTCCGGAATGTGGGCTTTCTTT CSVEDSGMWAFF
many TRBJ2-3 TRBV29-1 TRBD2 TGCAGCGTTGAAGATCTTCGCGGGAGGGCCGGTAGGAATACGCAGTATTTT CSVEDLRGRAGRNTQYF
many TRBJ1-5 TRBV12-3/TRBV12-4 TRBD1 TGTGCCAGCAGCGCCCCGACGAATCTAGGGGGCCGAAATCAGCCCCAGCATTTT CASSAPTNLGGRNQPQHF
- TRBJ2-5 TRBV15 - TGTGCCACCAGCAGAGCGTTTAGGGGCGGAGAGACCCAGTACTTC CATSRAFRGGETQYF
many TRBJ2-7 TRBV7-2 - TGTGCCAGCAGCTTAGCGCGGGGTTTGGAGCAGTACTTC CASSLARGLEQYF
many TRBJ2-4 TRBV3-1 TRBD1 TGTGCCAGCAGCCACGGGACAGCGGACATTCAGTACTTC CASSHGTADIQYF
many TRBJ2-3 TRBV9 - TGTGCCAGCAGCGTAGGTCCGGGTTCAGATACGCAGTATTTT CASSVGPGSDTQYF
many TRBJ2-7 TRBV6-5 TRBD2 TGTGCCAGCAGTTACGGGGGCGGGGGGCAGGCCTACGAGCAGTACTTC CASSYGGGGQAYEQYF
few TRBJ2-2 TRBV9 - TGTGCCAGCAGCGCAGGGCCGGGGCAGTCTGGCCCCGGGGAGCTGTTTTTT CASSAGPGQSGPGELFF
many TRBJ1-3 TRBV18 - TGTGCCAGCTCACCACCTGGGAAAAATGGAAACACCATATATTTT CASSPPGKNGNTIYF
many TRBJ2-5 TRBV7-9 TRBD2 TGTGCCAGCAGCTTCCTAGCGGCAAAAGAGACCCAGTACTTC CASSFLAAKETQYF